One T cell receptor beta chain is described in this entry. Its antigen is still unknown. Within one base of it there is no much larger clone, and no base qualities were kept. Per the germline V gene, SQVTM is the CDR1 and ANQGSEA is the CDR2. Its CDR3 holds 14 amino acids, cysteine through phenylalanine. Left in the record is the CDR3 DNA by itself, 42 bases read in frame from the first base. TCRbeta CDR3 regions were amplified from genomic DNA using the immunoSEQ Assay, a bias-controlled multiplex PCR. From the authors' description of their analysis: The number of nucleated cells in each sample was estimated from the amplification of reference gene primers within the assay. To quantify the absolute abundance of each unique TCRbeta CDR3 rearrangement, sequence reads were collapsed and filtered. For each sample, productive Simpson clonality was calculated as the square root of Simpson's diversity index across productive rearrangements. The table was pulled from immuneACCESS by TCRdb, which kept in-frame rearrangements only. Such tables lose some clones; where checked, under half of the loss comes from unresolved V genes, and the rest has no known cause. V and J calls and clone size are given by that table; D and trimming were obtained from the DNA. This sample lists approximately 190,000 clones; approximately 86% were detected once. The ten largest clones capture 2.1% of the sample.

Whole blood was collected in K2EDTA tubes by collaborating institutions according to the institutions' own protocols. For TCRbeta analysis, collaborators shipped samples as frozen whole blood, isolated PBMCs, or DNA extracted from either of those sample types. This specimen comes from a study of blood T cell repertoires in COVID-19 (dated by TCRdb to 2020 to 2021). Regarding the study in general: Collaborator samples came from the United States, Italy and Spain and covered acute and convalescent phases of COVID-19. The repertoires were released in a freely available public database intended as a resource for research on the immune response to SARS-CoV-2. Where HLA class I and class II types were available, the types were taken from metadata supplied by the sample provider, not from assay-based typing. A de-identified subject ID, COVID-19 status, age in years and sex were almost always included in the sample metadata. The dataset comprised deeply sampled blood TCRbeta repertoires from subjects exposed to, actively infected with, or recovered from COVID-19. The samples were drawn from the first 160 participants of the ongoing ImmuneRACE study and from some 1,300 subjects provided by 6 global collaborators. The prospective study material was composed of cDNA or gDNA derived from T cells, B-cell-depleted T cells, or PBMCs.

Study-wide conclusions, independent of this receptor: Clinical and demographic metadata were provided uncurated, with the amount varying by source and participant.

The sample comprised peripheral blood. This TCR was recovered from a man between 65 and 85 years old with active or convalescent COVID-19. The chain joins TRBV29-1 to TRBJ2-6; the D region possibly corresponds to TRBD2 (6 bases align). In nucleotide form, the sequence is TGCAGGGAGGGTAGGGCCTCTGGGGCCAACGTCCTGACTTTC. Its protein product is CREGRASGANVLTF.